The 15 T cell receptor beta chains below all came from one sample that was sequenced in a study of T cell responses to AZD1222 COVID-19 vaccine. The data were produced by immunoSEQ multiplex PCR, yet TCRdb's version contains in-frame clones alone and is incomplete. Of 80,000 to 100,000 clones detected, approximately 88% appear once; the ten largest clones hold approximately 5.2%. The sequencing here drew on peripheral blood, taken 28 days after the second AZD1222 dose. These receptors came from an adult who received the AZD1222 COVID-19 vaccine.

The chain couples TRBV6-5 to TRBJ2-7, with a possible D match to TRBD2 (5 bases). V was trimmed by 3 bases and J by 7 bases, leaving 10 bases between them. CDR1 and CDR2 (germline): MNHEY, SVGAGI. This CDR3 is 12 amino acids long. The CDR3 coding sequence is TGTGCCAGCAGTTATCTGACGGGGGAGCAGTACTTC. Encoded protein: CASSYLTGEQYF.

The CDR3 coding sequence is TGTGCCACCAGCAGAGAGGGGGACAGGGTAGGCGAAAAACTGTTTTTT. As protein: CATSREGDRVGEKLFF. The rearrangement uses TRBV15 and TRBJ1-4, with TRBD1 matching over 9 bases. This CDR3 region has 16 residues. The junction had 7 bases not matched to a gene; V was cut back by 0 bases and J by 8 bases. Germline V gene lookup returns CDR1 LNHNV and CDR2 YYDKDF (reference sequence).

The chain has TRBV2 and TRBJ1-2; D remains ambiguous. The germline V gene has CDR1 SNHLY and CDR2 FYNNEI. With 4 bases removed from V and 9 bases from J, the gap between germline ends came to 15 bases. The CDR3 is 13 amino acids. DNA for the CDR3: TGTGCCAGCAGTGGGGAGATCCTAATGAGCTACACCTTC. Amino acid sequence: CASSGEILMSYTF.

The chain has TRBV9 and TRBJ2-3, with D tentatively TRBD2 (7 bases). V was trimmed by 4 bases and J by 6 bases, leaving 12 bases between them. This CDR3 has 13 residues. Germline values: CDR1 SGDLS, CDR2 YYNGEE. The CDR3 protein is CASSLGGPDTQYF. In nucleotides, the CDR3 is TGTGCCAGCAGCCTCGGGGGGCCCGATACGCAGTATTTT.

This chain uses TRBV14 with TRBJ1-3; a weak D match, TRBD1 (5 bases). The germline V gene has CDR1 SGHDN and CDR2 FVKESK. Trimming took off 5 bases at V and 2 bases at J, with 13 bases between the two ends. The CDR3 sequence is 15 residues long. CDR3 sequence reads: CASSFSGTTGNTIYF. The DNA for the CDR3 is TGTGCCAGCAGCTTCTCCGGGACGACTGGAAACACCATATATTTT.

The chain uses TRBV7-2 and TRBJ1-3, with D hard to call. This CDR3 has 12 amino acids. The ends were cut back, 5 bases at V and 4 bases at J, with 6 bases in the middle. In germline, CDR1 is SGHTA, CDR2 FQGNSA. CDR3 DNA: TGTGCCAGCAGCCCCCCCGGAAACACCATATATTTT. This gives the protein CASSPPGNTIYF.

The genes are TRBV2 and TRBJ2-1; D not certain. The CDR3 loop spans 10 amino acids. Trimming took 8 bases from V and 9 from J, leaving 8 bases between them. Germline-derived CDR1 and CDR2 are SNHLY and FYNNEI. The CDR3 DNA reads TGTGCCAGCGGGCAACTTGAGCAGTTCTTC. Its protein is CASGQLEQFF.

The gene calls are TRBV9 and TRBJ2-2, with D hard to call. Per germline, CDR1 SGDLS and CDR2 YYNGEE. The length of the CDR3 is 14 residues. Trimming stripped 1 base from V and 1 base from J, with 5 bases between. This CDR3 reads CASSVSLNTGELFF. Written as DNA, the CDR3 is TGTGCCAGCAGCGTATCTCTGAACACCGGGGAGCTGTTTTTT.

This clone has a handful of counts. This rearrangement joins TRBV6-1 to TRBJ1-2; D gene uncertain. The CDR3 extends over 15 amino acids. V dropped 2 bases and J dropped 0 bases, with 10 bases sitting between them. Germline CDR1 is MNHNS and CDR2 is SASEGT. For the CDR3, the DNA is TGTGCCAGCAGTGAAATATACGGTGCTAACTATGGCTACACCTTC. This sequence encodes CASSEIYGANYGYTF.

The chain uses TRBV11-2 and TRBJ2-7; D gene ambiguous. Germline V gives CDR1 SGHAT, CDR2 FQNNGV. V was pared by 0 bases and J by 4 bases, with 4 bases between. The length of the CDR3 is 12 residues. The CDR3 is CASSLEGYEQYF. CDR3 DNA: TGTGCCAGCAGCTTAGAAGGTTACGAGCAGTACTTC.

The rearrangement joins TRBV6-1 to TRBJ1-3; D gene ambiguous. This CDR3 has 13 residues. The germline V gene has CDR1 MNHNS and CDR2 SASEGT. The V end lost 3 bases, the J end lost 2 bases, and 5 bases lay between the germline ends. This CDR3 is CASSDPAGNTIYF. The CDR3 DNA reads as TGTGCCAGCAGTGACCCCGCTGGAAACACCATATATTTT.

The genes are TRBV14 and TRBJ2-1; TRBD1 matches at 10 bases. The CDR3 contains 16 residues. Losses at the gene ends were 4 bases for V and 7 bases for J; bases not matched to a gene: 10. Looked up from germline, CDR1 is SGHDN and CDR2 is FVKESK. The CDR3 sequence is CASSPGRDRGLNEQFF. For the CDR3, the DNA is TGTGCCAGCAGCCCAGGCCGAGACAGGGGGCTGAATGAGCAGTTCTTC.

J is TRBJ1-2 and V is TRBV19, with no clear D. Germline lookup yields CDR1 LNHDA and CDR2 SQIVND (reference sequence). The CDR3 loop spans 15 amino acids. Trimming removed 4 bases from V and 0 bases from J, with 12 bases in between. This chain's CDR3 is CASSTFWGSNYGYTF. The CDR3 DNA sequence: TGTGCCAGTAGTACCTTTTGGGGTTCTAACTATGGCTACACCTTC.

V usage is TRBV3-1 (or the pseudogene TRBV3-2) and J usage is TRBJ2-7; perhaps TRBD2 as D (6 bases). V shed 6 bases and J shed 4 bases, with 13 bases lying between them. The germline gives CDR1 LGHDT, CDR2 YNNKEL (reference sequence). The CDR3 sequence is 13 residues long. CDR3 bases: TGTGCCAGCAGTCAAACTAGCTCATACGAGCAGTACTTC. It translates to CASSQTSSYEQYF.

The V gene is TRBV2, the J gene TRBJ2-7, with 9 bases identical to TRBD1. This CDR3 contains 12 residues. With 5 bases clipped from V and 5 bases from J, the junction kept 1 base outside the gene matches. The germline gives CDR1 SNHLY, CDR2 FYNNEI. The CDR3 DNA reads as TGTGCCAGCAGTTGGACAGGGGACGAGCAGTACTTC. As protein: CASSWTGDEQYF.